This TCR beta chain was sequenced for a study of T cell clonotyping in hematopoietic cell transplantation. About the study: Pretransplant recipient samples were taken after cytoreduction.

The table came from immunoSEQ multiplex PCR; TCRdb's copy has only in-frame clones and leaves some out. This repertoire shows tens of thousands of clones, 90% to 97% found once; its top ten account for under 2%. The study's findings and limits: Graft donor and pretransplant recipient Inverse Simpson Index values predicted broader posttransplant TCR diversity. At the given depth, recipient repertoires were over 95% de novo clonotypes. Recipient TCR diversity dropped after transplant; expanded clonotypes rose from day 30 to 180.

Time point noted: recipient sample about 28 days before transplant, after cytoreduction. V gave up 2 bases and J gave up 5 bases, with 16 bases separating them. Germline CDR1 MNHEY, CDR2 SMNVEV (reference sequence). The CDR3 spans 15 residues. As concerns this clone: The antigen remains unidentified.

This TCR was sampled from a woman aged 50 to 65 with acute myeloid leukemia. Some clones in this sample may be carry-over from other donors' samples. The specimen comprised peripheral blood mononuclear cells, sampled before stem cell transplant. The chain combines TRBV27 with TRBJ2-7; D gene unclear. As DNA, the CDR3 is TGTGCCAGCAGTTTAAGTGGGGTGGTAGTCCACGAGCAGTACTTC. The encoded protein is CASSLSGVVVHEQYF.